The 20 T cell receptor beta chains below were found in one sample sequenced in a study of CD8+ T cells in alopecia areata. Sequencing relied on a cDNA template that was reverse transcribed from extracted RNA. Profiled with immunoSEQ multiplex PCR; TCRdb holds only in-frame clones, not every one. The sample consists of over 95,000 clones, around 38% of them appearing once. Sequencing was performed on CD4+ T cells sorted from blood. These receptors were obtained from a human donor with alopecia areata.

This clone was seen a handful of times. V and J are TRBV7-2 and TRBJ1-6, with unresolved D. This CDR3 has 15 residues. Between the trimmed V and J ends, which lost 4 bases and 10 bases, there was a span of 17 bases. The germline gives CDR1 SGHTA, CDR2 FQGNSA. CDR3 loop: CASSSTRLRGSPLHF. The DNA for the CDR3 is TGTGCCAGCAGCTCGACGCGCTTGCGGGGATCACCCCTCCACTTT.

V is TRBV4-2 and J is TRBJ2-2; no clear D. The V end lost 0 bases, the J end lost 4 bases, and 12 bases lay between the germline ends. The CDR3 is 16 residues long. Per the germline V gene, CDR1 is LGHNA and CDR2 is YNFKEQ. CDR3 in DNA: TGTGCCAGCAGCCAAGAATCGGCAGGAGTCACCGGGGAGCTGTTTTTT. Its protein is CASSQESAGVTGELFF.

The chain couples TRBV25-1 to TRBJ2-7; D gene uncertain. Germline-derived CDR1 and CDR2 are MGHDK and SYGVNS. V shed 4 bases and J shed 3 bases, with 4 bases lying between them. The CDR3 sequence is 11 residues long. For the CDR3, the DNA is TGTGCCAGCAGTGCACTCTACGAGCAGTACTTC. It yields the protein CASSALYEQYF.

The chain employs TRBV29-1 and TRBJ1-1; tentatively, D is TRBD1 (5 bases). V lost 3 bases, J lost 3 bases, and 11 bases lay in between. Germline CDR1 is SQVTM and CDR2 is ANQGSEA. This CDR3 spans 13 amino acids. The CDR3 bases are TGCAGCGTTGATGCGGGGCGGGACACTGAAGCTTTCTTT. As protein: CSVDAGRDTEAFF.

The chain employs TRBV27 and TRBJ2-5; D uncertain. Trimming stripped 5 bases from V and 4 bases from J, with 14 bases between. The CDR3 runs 14 residues. Germline V lookup: CDR1 MNHEY, CDR2 SMNVEV (reference sequence). CDR3 loop: CASSPRSIRETQYF. CDR3 bases: TGTGCCAGCAGTCCAAGGAGTATCCGAGAGACCCAGTACTTC.

This clone was found once. Here the CDR3 reads CASSPRDRATYNEQFF. The CDR3 bases are TGTGCCAGCAGCCCCCGGGACAGGGCCACATACAATGAGCAGTTCTTC. The chain employs TRBV4-2 and TRBJ2-1; 9 bases are shared with TRBD1. J lost 4 bases, V lost 4 bases, and 8 bases had no gene match. The CDR3 spans 16 residues. CDR1 LGHNA and CDR2 YNFKEQ come from the germline V gene.

This clone was seen only a few times. The chain carries TRBV6-6 and TRBJ1-2; 8 bases match TRBD1. J was trimmed by 2 bases and V by 7 bases; bases with no gene match: 9. CDR1 and CDR2 (germline): MNHNY, SVGAGI (reference sequence). The CDR3 has 15 residues. CDR3 in amino acids: CASIPGTGSNYGYTF. CDR3 coding DNA: TGTGCCAGCATTCCCGGGACAGGCAGCAACTATGGCTACACCTTC.

In its sample, this clone was seen a few times. Other DNA sequences in this specimen translate into the identical CDR3. In nucleotides, the CDR3 is TGCAGTGCTATTAGGGAGACCCAGTACTTC. Translation gives CSAIRETQYF. The chain is built from TRBV20-1 and TRBJ2-5, with no clear D. The V gene's germline CDR1 is DFQATT and CDR2 SNEGSKA (reference sequence). CDR3 length: 10 amino acids. Trimming stripped 4 bases from V and 5 bases from J, with 5 bases between.

This clone was recorded a few times. The chain uses TRBV29-1 and TRBJ1-5; D gene uncertain. Germline CDR1 is SQVTM and CDR2 is ANQGSEA. V lost 3 bases to trimming and J lost 7 bases, with 22 bases between them. The CDR3 runs 16 residues. CDR3 in DNA: TGCAGCGTTGATGGCCCTTTCCAGGTTAAGAGGCAGCCCCAGCATTTT. This sequence encodes CSVDGPFQVKRQPQHF.

This clone has just a few counts. The J gene is TRBJ1-2, the V gene TRBV7-2, with 8 bases that match TRBD1. Germline CDR1 reads SGHTA; CDR2 reads FQGNSA. The junction had 11 bases not matched to a gene; V was cut back by 1 base and J by 4 bases. The CDR3 totals 17 residues. The CDR3 region has the DNA TGTGCCAGCAGCTTAGTCGGCAGGGGGCGGCTAGGCTATGGCTACACCTTC. Its translation is CASSLVGRGRLGYGYTF.

The chain uses TRBV30 and TRBJ2-2, with 10 bases fitting TRBD1. The germline V gene has CDR1 GTSNPN and CDR2 SVGIG (reference sequence). The CDR3 is made up of 12 amino acids. V dropped 8 bases and J dropped 7; count of bases not matched to a gene: 4. The CDR3 region has the DNA TGTGCCACGGGACAGGGGCGCGGGGAGCTGTTTTTT. It is translated as CATGQGRGELFF.

The chain has TRBV7-2 and TRBJ2-5, with 7 nucleotides matching TRBD1. Germline values: CDR1 SGHTA, CDR2 FQGNSA. V was clipped by 5 bases and J by 5 bases; unmatched bases: 8. The CDR3 contains 14 residues. The CDR3 loop is CASSPDRVGETQYF. The CDR3 coding sequence is TGTGCCAGCAGCCCCGACAGGGTGGGGGAGACCCAGTACTTC. Full variable domain (rest looked up from reference TRBV7-2 and TRBJ2-5): GAGVSQSPSNKVTEKGKDVELRCDPISGHTALYWYRQSLGQGLEFLIYFQGNSAPDKSGLPSDRFSAERTGGSVSTLTIQRTQQEDSAVYLCASSPDRVGETQYFGPGTRLLVL.

V usage is TRBV15 and J usage is TRBJ1-5, with D perhaps matching TRBD1 (5 bases). The V end was cut by 6 bases, the J end by 2 bases, with 17 bases between. This CDR3 comprises 16 residues. CDR1 is LNHNV, CDR2 YYDKDF, per germline (reference sequence). For the CDR3, the DNA is TGTGCCACCAGAACTGACTGGCAGGGAGGCAATCAGCCCCAGCATTTT. Translation: CATRTDWQGGNQPQHF.

The CDR3 reads CSVKGQGGPGELFF. DNA of the CDR3: TGCAGCGTAAAAGGACAGGGTGGGCCCGGGGAGCTGTTTTTT. The V gene is TRBV29-1, the J gene TRBJ2-2, with 8 nucleotides matching TRBD1. The junction had 9 bases not matched to a gene; V was cut back by 6 bases and J by 6 bases. The CDR3 loop spans 14 amino acids. Germline V gene data show CDR1 as SQVTM and CDR2 as ANQGSEA.

The V and J genes are TRBV7-2 and TRBJ2-1, with 7 bases aligning to TRBD2. CDR1 and CDR2 (germline): SGHTA, FQGNSA. This CDR3 comprises 16 residues. The trim removed 1 base at V and 6 bases at J, leaving 9 bases unmatched. This chain's CDR3 is CASSLGGGGPFNEQFF. The CDR3 DNA reads TGTGCCAGCAGCTTAGGCGGGGGTGGGCCTTTCAATGAGCAGTTCTTC.

The chain carries TRBV2 and TRBJ2-5; D is uncertain. In germline, CDR1 is SNHLY, CDR2 FYNNEI. This CDR3 is built from 13 residues. V shed 4 bases and J shed 3 bases, with 9 bases lying between them. The DNA for the CDR3 is TGTGCCAGCAGTGGCTCCGTTAAAGAGACCCAGTACTTC. Its protein is CASSGSVKETQYF.

This clone appeared a few times. V gene TRBV29-1 combines with J gene TRBJ2-3; D gene unclear. This CDR3 has 13 residues. V lost 6 bases to trimming and J lost 0 bases, with 10 bases between them. The germline V gene encodes CDR1 SQVTM and CDR2 ANQGSEA. The CDR3 DNA reads TGCAGCGTACCTTGGTCTAGCACAGATACGCAGTATTTT. The encoded protein is CSVPWSSTDTQYF.

This chain uses TRBV30 with TRBJ2-1; TRBD2 matches at 12 bases. V lost 3 bases to trimming and J lost 4 bases; unmatched junction nucleotides: 4. Germline V lookup: CDR1 GTSNPN, CDR2 SVGIG (reference sequence). The CDR3 consists of 15 residues. CDR3 region: CAWSGLAGKYNEQFF. As DNA, the CDR3 is TGTGCCTGGAGCGGACTAGCGGGAAAGTACAATGAGCAGTTCTTC. Variable domain in full (rest from reference TRBV30 and TRBJ2-1): SQTIHQWPATLVQPVGSPLSLECTVEGTSNPNLYWYRQAAGRGLQLLFYSVGIGQISSEVPQNLSASRPQDRQFILSSKKLLLSDSGFYLCAWSGLAGKYNEQFFGPGTRLTVL.

This chain links TRBV28 with TRBJ1-5; D is unclear. The V gene's germline CDR1 is MDHEN and CDR2 SYDVKM. V was cut by 8 bases and J by 2 bases, with 10 bases left in between. The CDR3 runs 13 residues. The CDR3 region has the DNA TGTGCCAGCCTGAGGCAGGGCAATCAGCCCCAGCATTTT. Translating gives CASLRQGNQPQHF.

This chain links TRBV6-6 with TRBJ1-2, with D uncertain. The germline V and J ends were trimmed by 8 bases and 5 bases, with 15 bases remaining between them. Germline V gene sequence: CDR1 MNHNY, CDR2 SVGAGI (reference sequence). This CDR3 comprises 13 residues. The CDR3 DNA is TGTGCCAGCTCTACCCGAGCCAATTATGGCTACACCTTC. Encoded protein: CASSTRANYGYTF.